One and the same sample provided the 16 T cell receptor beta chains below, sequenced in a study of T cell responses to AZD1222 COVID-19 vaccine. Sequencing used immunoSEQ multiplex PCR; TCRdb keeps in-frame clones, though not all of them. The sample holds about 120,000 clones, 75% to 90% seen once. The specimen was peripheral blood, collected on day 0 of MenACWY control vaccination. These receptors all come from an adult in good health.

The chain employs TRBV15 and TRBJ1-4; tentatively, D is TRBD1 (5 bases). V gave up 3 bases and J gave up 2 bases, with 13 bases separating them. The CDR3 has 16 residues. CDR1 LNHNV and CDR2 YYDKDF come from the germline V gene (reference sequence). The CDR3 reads CATSRGYGTTNEKLFF. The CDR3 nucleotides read TGTGCCACCAGCAGGGGCTATGGGACCACTAATGAAAAACTGTTTTTT. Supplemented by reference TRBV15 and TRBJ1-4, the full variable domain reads DAMVIQNPRYQVTQFGKPVTLSCSQTLNHNVMYWYQQKSSQAPKLLFHYYDKDFNNEADTPDNFQSRRPNTSFCFLDIRSPGLGDTAMYLCATSRGYGTTNEKLFFGSGTQLSVL.

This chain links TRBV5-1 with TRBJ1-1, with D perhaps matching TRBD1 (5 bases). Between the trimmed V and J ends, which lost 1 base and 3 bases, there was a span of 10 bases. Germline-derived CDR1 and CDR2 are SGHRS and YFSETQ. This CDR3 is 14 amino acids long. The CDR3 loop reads CASSLRQGYTEAFF. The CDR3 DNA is TGCGCCAGCAGCTTGCGGCAGGGTTACACTGAAGCTTTCTTT.

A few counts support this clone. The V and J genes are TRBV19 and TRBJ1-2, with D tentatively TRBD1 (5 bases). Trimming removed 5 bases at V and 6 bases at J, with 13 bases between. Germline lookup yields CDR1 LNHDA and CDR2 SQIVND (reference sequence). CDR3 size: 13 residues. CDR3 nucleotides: TGTGCCAGTAGTTACCCCCGGGACCATGGCTACACCTTC. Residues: CASSYPRDHGYTF.

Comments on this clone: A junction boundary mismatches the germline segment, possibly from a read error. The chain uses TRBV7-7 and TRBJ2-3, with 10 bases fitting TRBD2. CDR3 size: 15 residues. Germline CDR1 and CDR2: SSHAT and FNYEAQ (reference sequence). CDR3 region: CASSLGLAGVDTQYF. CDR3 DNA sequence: TGTGCTAGCAGCTTGGGCCTAGCGGGGGTAGATACGCAGTATTTT.

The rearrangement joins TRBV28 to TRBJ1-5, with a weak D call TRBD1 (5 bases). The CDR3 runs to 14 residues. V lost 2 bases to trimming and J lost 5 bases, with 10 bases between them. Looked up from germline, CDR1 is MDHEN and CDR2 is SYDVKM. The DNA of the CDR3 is TGTGCCAGCAGTTTAAAGGGGACGTATCAGCCCCAGCATTTT. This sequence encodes CASSLKGTYQPQHF.

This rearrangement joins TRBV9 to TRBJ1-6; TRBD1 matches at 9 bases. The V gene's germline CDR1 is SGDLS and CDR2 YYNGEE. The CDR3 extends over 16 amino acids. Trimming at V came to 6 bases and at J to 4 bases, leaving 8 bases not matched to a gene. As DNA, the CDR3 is TGTGCCAGCAATCCCGGGACAGGGACTTATAATTCACCCCTCCACTTT. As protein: CASNPGTGTYNSPLHF.

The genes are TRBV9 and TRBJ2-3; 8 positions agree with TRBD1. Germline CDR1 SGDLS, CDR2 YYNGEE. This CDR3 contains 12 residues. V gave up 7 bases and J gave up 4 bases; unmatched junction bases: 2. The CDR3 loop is CASGQGPDTQYF. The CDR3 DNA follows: TGTGCCAGCGGACAGGGACCAGATACGCAGTATTTT.

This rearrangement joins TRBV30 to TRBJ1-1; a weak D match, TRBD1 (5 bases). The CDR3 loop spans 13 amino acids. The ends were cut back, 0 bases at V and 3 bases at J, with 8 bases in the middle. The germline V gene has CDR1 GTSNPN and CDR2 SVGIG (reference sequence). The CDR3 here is CAWSVQGDTEAFF. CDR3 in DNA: TGTGCCTGGAGTGTACAAGGGGACACTGAAGCTTTCTTT.

The CDR3 is CASSLSSGIDYEQYF. The CDR3 region has the DNA TGCGCCAGCAGCTTGTCTTCCGGGATCGACTACGAGCAGTACTTC. The chain employs TRBV5-1 and TRBJ2-7, with D tentatively TRBD2 (5 bases). The CDR3 has 15 amino acids. Germline V gene lookup returns CDR1 SGHRS and CDR2 YFSETQ. Trimming left V 1 base short and J 3 bases short, with 14 bases between.

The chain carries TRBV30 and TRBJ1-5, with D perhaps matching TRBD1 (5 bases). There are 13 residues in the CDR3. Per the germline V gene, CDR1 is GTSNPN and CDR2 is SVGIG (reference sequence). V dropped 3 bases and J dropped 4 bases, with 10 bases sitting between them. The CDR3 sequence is CAWSGGTNQPQHF. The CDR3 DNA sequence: TGTGCCTGGAGCGGGGGTACGAATCAGCCCCAGCATTTT. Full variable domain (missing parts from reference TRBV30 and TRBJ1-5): SQTIHQWPATLVQPVGSPLSLECTVEGTSNPNLYWYRQAAGRGLQLLFYSVGIGQISSEVPQNLSASRPQDRQFILSSKKLLLSDSGFYLCAWSGGTNQPQHFGDGTRLSIL.

This CDR3 reads CASSHGLAGGSYNEQFF. The CDR3 DNA is TGTGCCAGCAGCCACGGGCTAGCGGGGGGTTCCTACAATGAGCAGTTCTTC. The chain uses TRBV4-2 and TRBJ2-1; 11 bases agree with TRBD2. The CDR3 spans 17 residues. CDR1 is LGHNA and CDR2 is YNFKEQ in the germline V gene. V lost 3 bases to trimming and J lost 1 base; unmatched junction nucleotides: 5.

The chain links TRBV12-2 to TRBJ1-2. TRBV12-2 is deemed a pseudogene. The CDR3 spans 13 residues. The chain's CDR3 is CASRLGCPYGYTF. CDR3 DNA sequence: TGTGCAAGTCGCTTAGGTTGTCCCTATGGCTACACCTTC.

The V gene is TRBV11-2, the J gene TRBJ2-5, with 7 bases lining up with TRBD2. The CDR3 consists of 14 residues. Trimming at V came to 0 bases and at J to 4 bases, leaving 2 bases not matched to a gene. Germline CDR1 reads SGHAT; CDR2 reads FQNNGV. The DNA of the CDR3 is TGTGCCAGCAGCTTAGATTGGGGGGGAGAGACCCAGTACTTC. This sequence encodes CASSLDWGGETQYF.

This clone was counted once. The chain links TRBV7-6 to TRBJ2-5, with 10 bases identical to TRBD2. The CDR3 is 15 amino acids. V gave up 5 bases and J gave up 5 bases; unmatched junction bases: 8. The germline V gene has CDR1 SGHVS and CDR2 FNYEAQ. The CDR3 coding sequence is TGTGCCAGCAGCCGAGTGACGACTAGCGGGGAGACCCAGTACTTC. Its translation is CASSRVTTSGETQYF.

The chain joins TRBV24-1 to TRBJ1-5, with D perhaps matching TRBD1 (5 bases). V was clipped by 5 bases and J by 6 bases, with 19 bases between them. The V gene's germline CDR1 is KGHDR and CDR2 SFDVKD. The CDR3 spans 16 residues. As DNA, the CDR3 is TGTGCCACCAGTGTCGGGGCAGGGCCTACCCCTCAGCCCCAGCATTTT. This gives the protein CATSVGAGPTPQPQHF.

Written as DNA, the CDR3 is TGTGCCACTCGGGGGACAGGGTTGGGGAACACTGAAGCTTTCTTT. It translates to CATRGTGLGNTEAFF. The rearrangement links TRBV19 to TRBJ1-1; 9 positions match TRBD1. The V gene's germline CDR1 is LNHDA and CDR2 SQIVND (reference sequence). The CDR3 is made up of 15 amino acids. V dropped 10 bases and J dropped 1; count of bases not matched to a gene: 10.